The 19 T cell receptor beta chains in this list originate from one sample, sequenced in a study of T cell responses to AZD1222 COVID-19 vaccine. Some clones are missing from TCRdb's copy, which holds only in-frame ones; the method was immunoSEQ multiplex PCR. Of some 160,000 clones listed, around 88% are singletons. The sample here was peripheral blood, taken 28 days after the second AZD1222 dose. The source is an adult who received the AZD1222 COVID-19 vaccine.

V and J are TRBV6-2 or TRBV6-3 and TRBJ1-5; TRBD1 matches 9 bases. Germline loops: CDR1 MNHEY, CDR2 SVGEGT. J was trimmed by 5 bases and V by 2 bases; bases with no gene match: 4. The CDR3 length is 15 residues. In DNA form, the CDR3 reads TGTGCCAGCAGTTACGGGGGACAGGGAGATCAGCCCCAGCATTTT. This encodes CASSYGGQGDQPQHF.

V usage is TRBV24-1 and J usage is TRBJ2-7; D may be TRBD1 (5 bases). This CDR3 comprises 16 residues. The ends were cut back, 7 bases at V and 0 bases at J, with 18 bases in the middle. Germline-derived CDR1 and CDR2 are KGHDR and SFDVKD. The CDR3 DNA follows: TGTGCCACCAGACAGGACCGAAGAAATTACTCCTACGAGCAGTACTTC. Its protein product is CATRQDRRNYSYEQYF.

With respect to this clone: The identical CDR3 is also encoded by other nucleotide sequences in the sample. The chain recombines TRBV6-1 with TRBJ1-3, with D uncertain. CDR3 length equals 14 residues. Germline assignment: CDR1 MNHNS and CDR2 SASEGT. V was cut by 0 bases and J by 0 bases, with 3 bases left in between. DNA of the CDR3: TGTGCCAGCAGTGAAGCCAGCTCTGGAAACACCATATATTTT. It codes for CASSEASSGNTIYF.

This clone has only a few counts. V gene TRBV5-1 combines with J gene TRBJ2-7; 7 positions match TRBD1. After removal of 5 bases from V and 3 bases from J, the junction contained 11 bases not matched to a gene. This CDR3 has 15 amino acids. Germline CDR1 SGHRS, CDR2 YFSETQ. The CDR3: CASRSSQGEHYEQYF. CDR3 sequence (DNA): TGCGCCAGCAGAAGCTCCCAGGGGGAACACTACGAGCAGTACTTC.

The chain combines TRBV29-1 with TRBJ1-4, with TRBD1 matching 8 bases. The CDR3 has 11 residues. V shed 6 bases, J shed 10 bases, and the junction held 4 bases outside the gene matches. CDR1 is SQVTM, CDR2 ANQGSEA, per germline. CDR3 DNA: TGCAGCGTCGATACAGGGGGAAAACTGTTTTTT. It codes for CSVDTGGKLFF.

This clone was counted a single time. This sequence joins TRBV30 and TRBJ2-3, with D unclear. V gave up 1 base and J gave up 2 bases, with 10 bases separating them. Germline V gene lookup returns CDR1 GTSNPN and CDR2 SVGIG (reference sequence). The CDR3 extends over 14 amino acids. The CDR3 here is CAWSEGLVTDTQYF. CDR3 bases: TGTGCCTGGAGTGAGGGCCTAGTCACAGATACGCAGTATTTT.

CDR3 sequence (DNA): TGTGCCAGCAGCTTAGTTCCACAGGGTTACGAGCAGTACTTC. Residues: CASSLVPQGYEQYF. V is TRBV7-6 and J is TRBJ2-7; a weak D match, TRBD1 (6 bases). V was clipped by 1 base and J by 4 bases, with 11 bases between them. Per germline, CDR1 SGHVS and CDR2 FNYEAQ. This CDR3 is built from 14 residues.

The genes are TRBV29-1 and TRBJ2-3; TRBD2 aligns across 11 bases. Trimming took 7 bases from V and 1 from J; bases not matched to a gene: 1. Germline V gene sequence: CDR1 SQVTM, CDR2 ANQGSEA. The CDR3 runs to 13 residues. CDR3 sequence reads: CSALAGGTDTQYF. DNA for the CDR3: TGCAGCGCACTAGCGGGGGGCACAGATACGCAGTATTTT.

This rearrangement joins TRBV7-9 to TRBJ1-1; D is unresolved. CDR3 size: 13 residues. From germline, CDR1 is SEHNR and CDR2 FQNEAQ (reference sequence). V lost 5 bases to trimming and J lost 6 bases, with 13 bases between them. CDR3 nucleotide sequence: TGTGCCAGCAGCGTGGTGGGTTTGGCTGAAGCTTTCTTT. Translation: CASSVVGLAEAFF.

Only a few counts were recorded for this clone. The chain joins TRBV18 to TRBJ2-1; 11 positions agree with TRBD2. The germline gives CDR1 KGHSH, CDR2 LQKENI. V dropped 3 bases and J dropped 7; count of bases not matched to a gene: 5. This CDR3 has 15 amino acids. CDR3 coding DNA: TGTGCCAGCTCACCTAGCGGGGGGGCCTGGAATGAGCAGTTCTTC. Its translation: CASSPSGGAWNEQFF. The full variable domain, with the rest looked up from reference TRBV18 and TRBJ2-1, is NAGVMQNPRHLVRRRGQEARLRCSPMKGHSHVYWYRQLPEEGLKFMVYLQKENIIDESGMPKERFSAEFPKEGPSILRIQQVVRGDSAAYFCASSPSGGAWNEQFFGPGTRLTVL.

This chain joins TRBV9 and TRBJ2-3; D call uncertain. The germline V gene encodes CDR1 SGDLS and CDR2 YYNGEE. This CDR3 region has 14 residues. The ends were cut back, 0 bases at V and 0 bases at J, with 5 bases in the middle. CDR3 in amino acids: CASSVGPSTDTQYF. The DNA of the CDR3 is TGTGCCAGCAGCGTAGGGCCCAGCACAGATACGCAGTATTTT.

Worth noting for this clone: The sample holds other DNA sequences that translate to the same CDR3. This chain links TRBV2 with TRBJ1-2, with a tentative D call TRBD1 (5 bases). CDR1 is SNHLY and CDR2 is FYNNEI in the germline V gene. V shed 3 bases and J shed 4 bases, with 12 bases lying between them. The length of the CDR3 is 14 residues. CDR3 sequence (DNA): TGTGCCAGCAGTGAGAGGCAGGGCCCCTATGGCTACACCTTC. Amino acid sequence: CASSERQGPYGYTF.

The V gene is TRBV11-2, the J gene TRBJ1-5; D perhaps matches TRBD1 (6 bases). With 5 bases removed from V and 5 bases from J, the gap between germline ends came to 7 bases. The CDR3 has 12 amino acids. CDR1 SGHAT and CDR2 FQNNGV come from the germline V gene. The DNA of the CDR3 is TGTGCCAGCAGCAGGGGGGATCAGCCCCAGCATTTT. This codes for CASSRGDQPQHF.

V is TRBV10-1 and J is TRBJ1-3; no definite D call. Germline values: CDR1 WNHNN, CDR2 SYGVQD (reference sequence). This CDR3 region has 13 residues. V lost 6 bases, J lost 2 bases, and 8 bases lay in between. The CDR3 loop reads CASRADPGNTIYF. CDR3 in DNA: TGCGCCAGCAGAGCCGACCCTGGAAACACCATATATTTT.

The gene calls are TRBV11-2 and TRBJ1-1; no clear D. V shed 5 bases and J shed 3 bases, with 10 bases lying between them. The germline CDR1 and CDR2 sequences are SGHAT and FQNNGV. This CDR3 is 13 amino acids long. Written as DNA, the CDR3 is TGTGCCAGCAGCCCCACAGTGTACACTGAAGCTTTCTTT. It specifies CASSPTVYTEAFF.

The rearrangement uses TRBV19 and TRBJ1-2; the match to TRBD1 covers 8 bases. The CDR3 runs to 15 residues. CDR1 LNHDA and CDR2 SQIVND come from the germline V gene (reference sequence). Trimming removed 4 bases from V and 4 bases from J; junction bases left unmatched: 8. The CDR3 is CASSNRQGPSYGYTF. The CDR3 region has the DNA TGTGCCAGTAGTAACCGACAGGGGCCGTCCTATGGCTACACCTTC. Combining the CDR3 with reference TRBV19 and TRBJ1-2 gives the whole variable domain DGGITQSPKYLFRKEGQNVTLSCEQNLNHDAMYWYRQDPGQGLRLIYYSQIVNDFQKGDIAEGYSVSREKKESFPLTVTSAQKNPTAFYLCASSNRQGPSYGYTFGSGTRLTVV.

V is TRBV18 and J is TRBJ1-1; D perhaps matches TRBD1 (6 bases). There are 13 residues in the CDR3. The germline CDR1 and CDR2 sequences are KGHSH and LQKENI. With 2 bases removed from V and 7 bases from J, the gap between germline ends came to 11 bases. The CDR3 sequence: CASSPTGAGEAFF. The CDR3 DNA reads TGTGCCAGCTCACCAACGGGGGCCGGTGAAGCTTTCTTT.

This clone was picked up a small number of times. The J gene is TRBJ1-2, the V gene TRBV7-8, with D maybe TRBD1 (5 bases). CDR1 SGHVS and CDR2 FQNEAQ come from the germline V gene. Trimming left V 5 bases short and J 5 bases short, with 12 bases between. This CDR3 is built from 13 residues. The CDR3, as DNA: TGTGCCAGCAGCAAAGGGGCAGCGTATGGCTACACCTTC. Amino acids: CASSKGAAYGYTF.

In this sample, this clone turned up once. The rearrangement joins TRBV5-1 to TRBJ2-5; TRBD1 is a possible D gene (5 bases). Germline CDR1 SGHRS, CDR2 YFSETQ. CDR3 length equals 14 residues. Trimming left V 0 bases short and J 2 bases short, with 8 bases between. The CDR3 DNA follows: TGCGCCAGCAGCTTGGCCGACAGACAAGAGACCCAGTACTTC. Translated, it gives CASSLADRQETQYF. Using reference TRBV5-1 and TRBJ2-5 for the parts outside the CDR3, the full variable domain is KAGVTQTPRYLIKTRGQQVTLSCSPISGHRSVSWYQQTPGQGLQFLFEYFSETQRNKGNFPGRFSGRQFSNSRSEMNVSTLELGDSALYLCASSLADRQETQYFGPGTRLLVL.